This paragraph covers one TCR beta chain sequence. Using a J-beta primer mix together with a sample-barcoded 5' primer, a second PCR was run for about 6 to 11 cycles. Each CDR3 protein is one row after TCRdb ran MiXCR on the 5' RACE reads. The table lists approximately 760,000 distinct CDR3 sequences, roughly 25% of them singletons. The sample is drawn from a study of blood T cells in healthy people across ages. J lost 4 bases, V lost 4 bases, and 15 bases had no gene match. This CDR3 is 18 amino acids long. The V gene's germline CDR1 is LGHNT and CDR2 FRNRAP. The data were also submitted as part of a second study, on T cells of mothers and their children.

The clonotype comes from a boy between 10 and 17 years old in good health. Sequencing was carried out using blood. The chain has TRBV12-5 and TRBJ2-3; TRBD1 agrees at 9 bases. CDR3: CASGSTHTRQGESDTQYF. In nucleotides, the CDR3 is TGTGCTAGTGGTTCCACACACACCAGACAGGGGGAGTCAGATACGCAGTATTTT.